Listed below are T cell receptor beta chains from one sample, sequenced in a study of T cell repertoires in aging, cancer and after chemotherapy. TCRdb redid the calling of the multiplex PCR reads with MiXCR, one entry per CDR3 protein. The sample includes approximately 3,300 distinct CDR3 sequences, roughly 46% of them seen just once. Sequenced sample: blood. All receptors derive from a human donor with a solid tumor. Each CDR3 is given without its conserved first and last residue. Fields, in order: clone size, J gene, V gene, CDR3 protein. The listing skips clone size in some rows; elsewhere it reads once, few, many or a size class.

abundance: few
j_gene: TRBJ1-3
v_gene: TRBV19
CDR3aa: ASIDRGGNTIY

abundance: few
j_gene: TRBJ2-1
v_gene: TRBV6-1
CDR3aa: ASSPRHNEQF

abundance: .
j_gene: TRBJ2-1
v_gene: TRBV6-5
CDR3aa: ASTVVWDRGYNEQF

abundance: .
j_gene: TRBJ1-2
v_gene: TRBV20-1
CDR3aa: SARGLDYGYT

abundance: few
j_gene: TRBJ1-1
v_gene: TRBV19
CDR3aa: ASTRGYKGLNTEAF

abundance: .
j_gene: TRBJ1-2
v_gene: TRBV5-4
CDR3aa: ATTRGRDYVYT

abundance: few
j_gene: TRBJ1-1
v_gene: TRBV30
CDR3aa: AWSGDAEAF

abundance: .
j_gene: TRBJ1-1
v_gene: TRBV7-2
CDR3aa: ATLTDRLNTEAF

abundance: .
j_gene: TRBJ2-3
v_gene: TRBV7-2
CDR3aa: ASSSSGQGGDTQY

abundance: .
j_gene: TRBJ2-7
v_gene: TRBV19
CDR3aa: ASSIRVGSYEQY

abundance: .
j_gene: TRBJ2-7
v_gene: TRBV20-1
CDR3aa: SARGGRGNYEQY

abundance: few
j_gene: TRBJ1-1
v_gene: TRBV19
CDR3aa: ASSIRLDTEAF

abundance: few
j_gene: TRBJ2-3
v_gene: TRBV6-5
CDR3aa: ASSYPKFYCTDTQY

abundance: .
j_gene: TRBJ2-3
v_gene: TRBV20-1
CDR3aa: SASSTGLPTDTQY

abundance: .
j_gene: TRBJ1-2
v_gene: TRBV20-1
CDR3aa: SAEDRGGGYGYT

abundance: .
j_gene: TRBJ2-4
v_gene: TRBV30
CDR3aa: AWRGDINIQY

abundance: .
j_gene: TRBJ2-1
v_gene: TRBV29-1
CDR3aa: SVDPRRGPNEQF

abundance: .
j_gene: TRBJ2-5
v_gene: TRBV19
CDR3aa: ASRQQAKETQY

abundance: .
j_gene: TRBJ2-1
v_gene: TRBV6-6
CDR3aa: ASSRLSSRSHNEQF

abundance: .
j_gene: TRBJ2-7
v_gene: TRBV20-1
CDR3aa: SAKTRAASYEQY

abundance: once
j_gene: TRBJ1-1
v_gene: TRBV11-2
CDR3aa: ASSPRTGRDTEAF

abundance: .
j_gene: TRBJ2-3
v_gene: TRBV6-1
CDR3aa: ASSERPDTQY

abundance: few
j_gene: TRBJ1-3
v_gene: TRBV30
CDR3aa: AWSPGNTIY

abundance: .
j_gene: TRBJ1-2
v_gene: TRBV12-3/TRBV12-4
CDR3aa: ASSPDTYYGYT